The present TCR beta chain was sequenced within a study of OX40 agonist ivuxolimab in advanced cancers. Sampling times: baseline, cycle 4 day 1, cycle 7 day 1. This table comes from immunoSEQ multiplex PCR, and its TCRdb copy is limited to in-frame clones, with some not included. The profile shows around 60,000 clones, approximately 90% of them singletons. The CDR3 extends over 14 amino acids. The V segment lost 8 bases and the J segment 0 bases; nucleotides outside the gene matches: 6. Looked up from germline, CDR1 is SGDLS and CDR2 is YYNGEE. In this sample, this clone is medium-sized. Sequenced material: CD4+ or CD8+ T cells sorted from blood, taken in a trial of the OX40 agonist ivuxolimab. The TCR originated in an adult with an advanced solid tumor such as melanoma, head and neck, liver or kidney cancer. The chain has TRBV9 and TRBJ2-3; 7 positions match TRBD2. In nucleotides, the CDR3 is TGTGCCAGGCGCGGGAGAACTAGCACAGATACGCAGTATTTT. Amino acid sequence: CARRGRTSTDTQYF.